The entry below describes one T cell receptor (beta chain). The sample belongs to a study of blood T cell repertoires in COVID-19. Study-wide context: Samples came from the United States, Italy and Spain, spanning acute and convalescent COVID-19. Sources were T cells, B-cell-depleted T cells, or PBMCs; the material itself was cDNA or gDNA.

This table comes from immunoSEQ multiplex PCR, and its TCRdb copy is limited to in-frame clones, with some not included. The table lists around 300,000 clones, roughly 87% of them singletons. CDR1 is MDHEN, CDR2 SYDVKM, per germline. The CDR3 is 13 amino acids. The V and J ends lost 6 bases and 7 bases respectively, with 13 bases between them. Sequencing input: PBMCs or T cells enriched from blood (not recorded which). This TCR was sampled from a woman in her thirties or forties who had recovered from COVID-19. The chain has TRBV28 and TRBJ1-5, with a possible D match to TRBD1 (5 bases). The CDR3 DNA follows: TGTGCCAGCAGCCTGGGACTTTTCCAGCCCCAGCATTTT. It encodes CASSLGLFQPQHF.